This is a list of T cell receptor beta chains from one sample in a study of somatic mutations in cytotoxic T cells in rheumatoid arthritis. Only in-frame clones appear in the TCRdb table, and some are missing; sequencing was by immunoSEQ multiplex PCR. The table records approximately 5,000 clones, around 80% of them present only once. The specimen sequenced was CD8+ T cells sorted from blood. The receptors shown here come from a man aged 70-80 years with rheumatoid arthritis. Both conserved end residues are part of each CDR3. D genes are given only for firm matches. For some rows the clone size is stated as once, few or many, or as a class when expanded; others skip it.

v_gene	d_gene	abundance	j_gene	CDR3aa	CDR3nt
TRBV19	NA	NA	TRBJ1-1	CASSISSGGAEAFF	TGTGCCAGTAGTATAAGTAGCGGGGGAGCTGAAGCTTTCTTT
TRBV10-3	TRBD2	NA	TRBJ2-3	CAIEREMGDTQYF	TGTGCCATCGAGCGGGAGATGGGGGATACGCAGTATTTT
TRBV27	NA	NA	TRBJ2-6	CASGYFRGANVLTF	TGTGCCAGCGGTTACTTTCGGGGGGCCAACGTCCTGACTTTC
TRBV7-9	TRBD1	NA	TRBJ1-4	CASSPGQGNTNEKLFF	TGTGCCAGCAGCCCGGGACAGGGGAACACTAATGAAAAACTGTTTTTT
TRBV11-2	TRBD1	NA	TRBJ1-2	CASSQGQTYGYTF	TGTGCCAGCAGCCAGGGACAGACCTATGGCTACACCTTC
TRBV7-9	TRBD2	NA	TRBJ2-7	CASSPRGGVPTYEQYF	TGTGCCAGCAGCCCCCGGGGAGGGGTCCCGACCTACGAGCAGTACTTC
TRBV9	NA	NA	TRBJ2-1	CASSTPVKGGAPYNEQFF	TGTGCCAGCAGCACCCCTGTCAAAGGGGGGGCCCCCTACAATGAGCAGTTCTTC
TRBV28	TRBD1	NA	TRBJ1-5	CASRRDRGMGNQPQHF	TGTGCCAGCAGGCGGGACAGGGGAATGGGAAATCAGCCCCAGCATTTT
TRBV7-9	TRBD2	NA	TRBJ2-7	CASSGGGLAGNEQYF	TGTGCCAGCAGCGGGGGGGGACTAGCGGGAAACGAGCAGTACTTC
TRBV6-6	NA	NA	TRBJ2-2	CASSWTPNTGELFF	TGTGCCAGCAGTTGGACTCCGAACACCGGGGAGCTGTTTTTT
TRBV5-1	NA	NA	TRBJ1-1	CASSLESSGIEAFF	TGCGCCAGCAGCTTGGAGTCGTCGGGGATTGAAGCTTTCTTT
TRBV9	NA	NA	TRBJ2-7	CASSVTGQSYEQYF	TGTGCCAGCAGCGTAACCGGACAGTCCTACGAGCAGTACTTC
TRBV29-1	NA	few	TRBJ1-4	CSVIQGPTNEKLFF	TGCAGCGTAATACAGGGCCCAACTAATGAAAAACTGTTTTTT
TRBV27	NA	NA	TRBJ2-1	CASRLKGDSYNEQFF	TGTGCCAGCAGATTAAAGGGGGATTCCTACAATGAGCAGTTCTTC
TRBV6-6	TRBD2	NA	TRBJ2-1	CASSWAASGNNEQFF	TGTGCCAGCAGTTGGGCGGCTAGCGGAAACAATGAGCAGTTCTTC
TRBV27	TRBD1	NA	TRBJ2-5	CASSLQGEQETQYF	TGTGCCAGCAGTTTACAGGGGGAGCAAGAGACCCAGTACTTC
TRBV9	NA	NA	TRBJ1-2	CASSATRTVSAGYTF	TGTGCCAGCAGCGCCACCAGGACAGTGTCGGCTGGCTACACCTTC
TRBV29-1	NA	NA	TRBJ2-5	CSVERLGQETQYF	TGCAGCGTTGAAAGACTAGGACAAGAGACCCAGTACTTC
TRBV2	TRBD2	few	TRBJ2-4	CASSEGERGGRDIQYF	TGTGCCAGCAGTGAAGGGGAGCGGGGGGGCCGAGACATTCAGTACTTC
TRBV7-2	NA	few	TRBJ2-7	CASSLIAFPPYF	TGTGCCAGCAGCTTAATAGCGTTCCCCCCGTACTTC
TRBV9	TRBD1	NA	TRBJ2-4	CASSLDTGAIQYF	TGTGCCAGCAGCTTAGACACAGGGGCCATTCAGTACTTC
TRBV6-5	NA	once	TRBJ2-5	CASTRTLKAGETQYF	TGTGCCAGCACTAGGACATTGAAGGCAGGCGAGACCCAGTACTTC
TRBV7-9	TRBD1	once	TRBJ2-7	CASSTGGYEQYF	TGTGCCAGCAGCACAGGGGGTTACGAGCAGTACTTC
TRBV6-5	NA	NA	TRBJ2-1	CASSYQETNEQFF	TGTGCCAGCAGTTACCAGGAAACCAATGAGCAGTTCTTC
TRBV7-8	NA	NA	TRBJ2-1	CASSLVAGSKYNEQFF	TGTGCCAGCAGCTTAGTAGCAGGGTCGAAATACAATGAGCAGTTCTTC
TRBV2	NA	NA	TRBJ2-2	CALGQFSGELFF	TGTGCCCTCGGACAGTTTTCCGGGGAGCTGTTTTTT
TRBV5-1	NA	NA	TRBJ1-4	CASSWGPTGFGVTNEKLFF	TGCGCCAGCAGCTGGGGGCCAACAGGGTTCGGGGTAACTAATGAAAAACTGTTTTTT
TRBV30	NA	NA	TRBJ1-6	CAWRGLISSYNSPLHF	TGTGCCTGGAGGGGACTCATCAGCTCCTATAATTCACCCCTCCACTTT
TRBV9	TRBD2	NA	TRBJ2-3	CASSVGAGGGDTQYF	TGTGCCAGCAGCGTAGGGGCGGGAGGGGGAGATACGCAGTATTTT
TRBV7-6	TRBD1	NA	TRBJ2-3	CASSLETGTGGARTDTQYF	TGTGCCAGCAGCTTAGAGACCGGGACAGGGGGGGCGCGCACAGATACGCAGTATTTT
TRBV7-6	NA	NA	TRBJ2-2	CASSLGSLNTGELFF	TGTGCCAGCAGCTTAGGTAGCCTGAACACCGGGGAGCTGTTTTTT
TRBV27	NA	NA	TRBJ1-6	CASSLGGLGSPLHF	TGTGCCAGCAGTTTAGGGGGCTTGGGGTCACCCCTCCACTTT
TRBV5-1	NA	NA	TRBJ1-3	CASSPPGNTIYF	TGCGCCAGCAGCCCCCCGGGAAACACCATATATTTT
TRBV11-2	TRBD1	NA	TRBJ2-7	CASSLVPSNRDRENDEQYF	TGTGCCAGCAGCTTAGTACCTTCAAACCGGGACAGGGAAAACGACGAGCAGTACTTC
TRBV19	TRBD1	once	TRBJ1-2	CASTDRANYGYTF	TGTGCCAGTACGGACAGGGCGAACTATGGCTACACCTTC
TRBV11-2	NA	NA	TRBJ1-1	CASSLVARNTEAFF	TGTGCCAGCAGCTTAGTGGCTCGGAACACTGAAGCTTTCTTT
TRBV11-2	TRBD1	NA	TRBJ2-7	CASSLDPLTTGGGLYEQYF	TGTGCCAGCAGCTTAGACCCCCTAACGACAGGGGGCGGATTATACGAGCAGTACTTC
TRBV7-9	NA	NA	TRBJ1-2	CASSLDRVKGYTF	TGTGCCAGCAGCTTAGACAGGGTAAAGGGCTACACCTTC
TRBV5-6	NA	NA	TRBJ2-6	CASSFGAGANVLTF	TGTGCCAGCAGCTTTGGAGCTGGGGCCAACGTCCTGACTTTC
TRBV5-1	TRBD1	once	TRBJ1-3	CASSLWDSQLSSGNTIYF	TGCGCCAGCAGCTTGTGGGACAGCCAATTATCCTCCGGAAACACCATATATTTT
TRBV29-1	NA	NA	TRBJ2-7	CSVLLDFSYEQYF	TGCAGCGTCCTGCTAGATTTCTCCTACGAGCAGTACTTC
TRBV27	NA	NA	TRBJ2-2	CASSSSGELFF	TGTGCCAGCAGTTCGAGCGGGGAGCTGTTTTTT
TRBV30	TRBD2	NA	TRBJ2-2	CAWSVRETNTGELFF	TGTGCCTGGAGTGTGCGGGAGACGAACACCGGGGAGCTGTTTTTT
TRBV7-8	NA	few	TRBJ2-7	CASSLAFSGEQYF	TGTGCCAGCAGCTTAGCGTTCTCCGGCGAGCAGTACTTC
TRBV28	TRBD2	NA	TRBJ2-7	CASTQGWGGHYEQYF	TGTGCCAGCACCCAAGGTTGGGGAGGGCACTACGAGCAGTACTTC
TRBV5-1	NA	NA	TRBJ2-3	CASSFNARSTDTQYF	TGCGCCAGCAGCTTTAACGCCAGGAGCACAGATACGCAGTATTTT
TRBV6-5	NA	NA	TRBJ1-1	CASSYTPRRTEAFF	TGTGCCAGCAGTTACACCCCCCGTAGAACTGAAGCTTTCTTT
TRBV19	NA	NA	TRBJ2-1	CASNQGGSYNEQFF	TGTGCCAGTAATCAGGGGGGCTCCTACAATGAGCAGTTCTTC
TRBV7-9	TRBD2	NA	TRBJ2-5	CASSPGAGEKTQYF	TGTGCCAGCAGCCCCGGGGCGGGAGAAAAGACCCAGTACTTC
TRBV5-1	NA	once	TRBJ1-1	CASSFRQNTEAFF	TGCGCCAGCAGCTTCCGACAGAACACTGAAGCTTTCTTT
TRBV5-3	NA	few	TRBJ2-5	CARSLVQGMGQQYF	TGTGCCAGAAGCTTGGTGCAGGGAATGGGGCAGCAGTACTTC
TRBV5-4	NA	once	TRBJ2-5	CASSSQGGGAETQYF	TGTGCCAGCAGCTCACAGGGTGGTGGGGCAGAGACCCAGTACTTC
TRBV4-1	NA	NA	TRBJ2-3	CASSQDPDTTSTDTQYF	TGCGCCAGCAGCCAAGATCCGGACACTACTAGCACAGATACGCAGTATTTT
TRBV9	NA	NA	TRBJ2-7	CASSASTTPTYEQYF	TGTGCCAGCAGCGCTTCGACAACCCCCACCTACGAGCAGTACTTC
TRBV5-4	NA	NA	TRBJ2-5	CASSLQGSETQYF	TGTGCCAGCAGCTTGCAGGGCTCAGAGACCCAGTACTTC
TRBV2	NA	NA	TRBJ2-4	CASSEEEAGENIQYF	TGTGCCAGCAGTGAAGAGGAGGCAGGGGAAAACATTCAGTACTTC
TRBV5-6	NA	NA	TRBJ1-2	CASSLGGFGGYTF	TGTGCCAGCAGCTTAGGGGGTTTTGGTGGCTACACCTTC